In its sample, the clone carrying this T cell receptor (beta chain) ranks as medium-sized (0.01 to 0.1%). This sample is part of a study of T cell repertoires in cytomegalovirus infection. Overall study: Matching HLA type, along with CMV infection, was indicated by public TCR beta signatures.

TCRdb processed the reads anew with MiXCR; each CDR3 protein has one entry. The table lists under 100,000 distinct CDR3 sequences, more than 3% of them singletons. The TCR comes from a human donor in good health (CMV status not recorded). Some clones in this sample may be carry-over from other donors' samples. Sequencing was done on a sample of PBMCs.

This CDR3 is CASSLPGQRYNEQFF. The DNA for the CDR3 is TGTGCCAGCAGCTTACCGGGACAGAGATACAATGAGCAGTTCTTC. The chain employs TRBV7-8 and TRBJ2-1, with 7 bases fitting TRBD1. CDR3 length: 15 residues. Germline V CDR1 and CDR2: SGHVS, FQNEAQ. With V trimmed by 2 bases and J by 4 bases, 5 bases remained unmatched.